The 28 T cell receptor beta chains below were found in one sample sequenced in a study of regulatory T cells in long-lasting Graves disease. According to the study, TCR beta libraries were built with iRepertoire HTBI primers and CDR3-region Arm-PCR. Via MiXCR, TCRdb re-called the multiplex PCR reads, giving one row per CDR3 protein. The table includes over 300,000 distinct CDR3 sequences, 15% detected once. Time point: newly diagnosed GD, antithyroid drugs for less than 3 months. PBMC RNA was the source of the TCR library. This sample comprised peripheral blood mononuclear cells (PBMCs), obtained at new diagnosis, from a patient treated with antithyroid drugs. Receptors were obtained from a female donor with Graves disease.

This clonotype was seen ten or more times. V usage is TRBV12-3 or TRBV12-4 and J usage is TRBJ1-2, with a possible D match to TRBD1 (5 bases). Trimming left V 5 bases short and J 4 bases short, with 11 bases between. The CDR3 is made up of 13 amino acids. In nucleotides, the CDR3 is TGTGCCAGCAGTCTTCTCGGGGGCTATGGCTACACCTTC. It encodes CASSLLGGYGYTF.

This clonotype showed up just once. It differs at one base from a far larger clone, so likely a read error. Lacking the conserved final phenylalanine or tryptophan, this CDR3 likely reflects a read error. The rearrangement links TRBV20-1 to TRBJ2-1; D is perhaps TRBD1 or TRBD2 (5 bases each). The end of the DNA fits TRBJ2-5 better, so the J call may be wrong. This CDR3 is 13 amino acids long. The germline gives CDR1 DFQATT, CDR2 SNEGSKA (reference sequence). The CDR3 protein is CSARVGGEETQYY. The CDR3 nucleotides are TGCAGTGCTAGAGTTGGGGGTGAGGAGACCCAGTACTAC.

This chain links TRBV7-2 with TRBJ2-1; 7 bases fit TRBD2. Germline assignment: CDR1 SGHTA and CDR2 FQGNSA. The CDR3 runs 16 residues. After removal of 2 bases from V and 0 bases from J, the junction contained 4 bases not matched to a gene. In nucleotides, the CDR3 is TGTGCCAGCAGCTTACCCCGGGGGGACTCCTACAATGAGCAGTTCTTC. It is translated as CASSLPRGDSYNEQFF.

The chain couples TRBV19 to TRBJ1-1, with 7 nucleotides matching TRBD1. V shed 8 bases, J shed 3 bases, and the junction held 12 bases outside the gene matches. In germline, CDR1 is LNHDA, CDR2 SQIVND (reference sequence). CDR3 length: 15 residues. CDR3 sequence (DNA): TGTGCCAGTCGGGACAGCGCCTATAGGGACACTGAAGCTTTCTTT. Translating it yields CASRDSAYRDTEAFF.

The V gene is TRBV2, the J gene TRBJ2-1; TRBD2 is a possible D gene (5 bases). The germline gives CDR1 SNHLY, CDR2 FYNNEI. V was shortened by 10 bases and J by 7 bases, with 11 bases between the two germline ends. There are 11 residues in the CDR3. The DNA for the CDR3 is TGTGCCACGGACGAGGGAAATGAGCAGTTCTTC. Translation: CATDEGNEQFF.

This clonotype showed up just a few times. One end of the junction fails to match germline, which may point to a read error. CDR3 in amino acids: CASSYFGLAGSNEQFF. CDR3 sequence (DNA): TGTGCCAGCAGCTACTTCGGACTAGCGGGATCAAATGAGCAGTTCTTC. This rearrangement joins TRBV6-2 or TRBV6-3 to TRBJ2-1, with 12 bases lining up with TRBD2. This CDR3 spans 16 amino acids. CDR1 and CDR2 (germline): MNHEY, SVGEGT.

This clonotype was recorded many times. This chain links TRBV11-2 with TRBJ2-3; 7 bases line up with TRBD2. The length of the CDR3 is 15 residues. V shed 7 bases and J 5 bases; nucleotides not matched to a gene: 12. Germline lookup yields CDR1 SGHAT and CDR2 FQNNGV. The CDR3 region is CASKPSGKYIDTQYF. CDR3 DNA sequence: TGTGCCAGCAAGCCCAGCGGGAAGTATATAGATACGCAGTATTTT.

This clonotype has ten or more counts. CDR3 nucleotide sequence: TGCAGTGTTTTTGGGACAGGGCATGAGCAGTTCTTC. It specifies CSVFGTGHEQFF. This chain uses TRBV20-1 with TRBJ2-1; 9 bases map to TRBD1. The germline V gene has CDR1 DFQATT and CDR2 SNEGSKA (reference sequence). The junction had 6 bases not matched to a gene; V was cut back by 7 bases and J by 8 bases. CDR3 length: 12 residues.

This chain joins TRBV20-1 and TRBJ2-5; no reliable D call. Germline V gene data show CDR1 as DFQATT and CDR2 as SNEGSKA (reference sequence). V dropped 0 bases and J dropped 0 bases, with 17 bases sitting between them. This CDR3 has 17 residues. The CDR3: CSARETPLLTYQETQYF. CDR3 DNA sequence: TGCAGTGCTAGAGAAACCCCGCTCCTCACGTACCAAGAGACCCAGTACTTC.

The sample holds many counts of this clonotype. A read error may account for a junction end that differs from germline. The chain is built from TRBV5-1 and TRBJ2-1; possible D gene TRBD1, 5 bases. CDR1 SGHRS and CDR2 YFSETQ come from the germline V gene. The CDR3 covers 13 residues. CDR3 bases: TGTGCCAGCAGCTTCCAGGGCTACAATGAGCAGTTCTTC. This translates into CASSFQGYNEQFF.

This chain links TRBV15 with TRBJ2-1; 13 nucleotides match TRBD2. Trimming cost V 5 bases and J 7 bases; bases outside gene matches: 11. This CDR3 has 17 amino acids. Germline V gives CDR1 LNHNV, CDR2 YYDKDF (reference sequence). CDR3 sequence: CATSAWTSGRHENEQFF. In nucleotides, the CDR3 is TGTGCCACCAGCGCCTGGACTAGCGGGAGACACGAGAATGAGCAGTTCTTC.

In its sample, this clonotype was seen many times. The rearrangement uses TRBV12-3 or TRBV12-4 and TRBJ2-1; 14 bases fit TRBD2. Trimming removed 7 bases from V and 6 bases from J; junction bases left unmatched: 8. The CDR3 runs to 16 residues. The CDR3 loop reads CASKTLTSGGGNEQFF. The CDR3 coding sequence is TGTGCCAGCAAAACCCTGACTAGCGGGGGGGGCAATGAGCAGTTCTTC.

In its sample, this clonotype was seen a few times. This may be a read error: a much more frequent sequence differs by one nucleotide. The genes are TRBV20-1 and TRBJ2-3; the D is unclear. This CDR3 has 14 residues. The V gene's germline CDR1 is DFQATT and CDR2 SNEGSKA (reference sequence). The CDR3 spells CSASAPGSTDAQYF. Written as DNA, the CDR3 is TGCAGTGCTAGTGCCCCGGGCAGTACAGATGCGCAGTATTTT.

In this sample, this clonotype turned up many times. The J gene is TRBJ2-7, the V gene TRBV12-3 or TRBV12-4, with a tentative D call TRBD2 (6 bases). V shed 6 bases and J shed 1 base, with 13 bases lying between them. This CDR3 contains 14 residues. CDR3: CASRASDRSYEQYF. The CDR3 bases are TGTGCCAGCAGAGCTAGCGATCGGTCCTACGAGCAGTACTTC.

The V gene is TRBV18, the J gene TRBJ2-7, with D tentatively TRBD2 (6 bases). The CDR3 covers 16 residues. V was trimmed by 0 bases and J by 5 bases, leaving 17 bases between them. CDR1 and CDR2 (germline): KGHSH, LQKENI. CDR3 nucleotides: TGTGCCAGCTCACCACCGATGAAGATGCGGGGAGACGAGCAGTACTTC. It encodes CASSPPMKMRGDEQYF.

This clonotype has at least ten counts. The CDR3 spells CASSLRSGGYYNEQFF. Written as DNA, the CDR3 is TGTGCCAGCAGTCTTCGTAGCGGGGGTTACTACAATGAGCAGTTCTTC. The V gene is TRBV6-1, the J gene TRBJ2-1, with TRBD2 matching 9 bases. With V trimmed by 5 bases and J by 3 bases, 8 bases remained unmatched. Per germline, CDR1 MNHNS and CDR2 SASEGT. The CDR3 runs to 16 residues.

This clonotype was seen ten or more times. The gene calls are TRBV27 and TRBJ2-1, with TRBD1 matching 9 bases. J gave up 6 bases and V 4 bases, and 16 bases lay outside the gene matches. Germline assignment: CDR1 MNHEY and CDR2 SMNVEV (reference sequence). The CDR3 contains 18 residues. CDR3 nucleotide sequence: TGTGCCAGCAGTTCCCGCTTATTGGCCGGGACAGGGATCAATGAGCAGTTCTTC. It translates to CASSSRLLAGTGINEQFF.

This clonotype occurred many times. V usage is TRBV7-9 and J usage is TRBJ2-1, with a weak D call TRBD1 (6 bases). Germline lookup yields CDR1 SEHNR and CDR2 FQNEAQ (reference sequence). V was trimmed by 5 bases and J by 5 bases, leaving 16 bases between them. CDR3 length: 15 residues. Here the CDR3 reads CASSQQGDGHNEQFF. Here the CDR3 DNA reads TGTGCCAGCAGCCAACAGGGTGATGGACACAATGAGCAGTTCTTC.

There are many counts of this clonotype. V is TRBV10-1 and J is TRBJ1-6; TRBD1 matches at 8 bases. There are 16 residues in the CDR3. V was pared by 0 bases and J by 7 bases, with 5 bases of the junction left unmatched. Germline V gene sequence: CDR1 WNHNN, CDR2 SYGVQD (reference sequence). The CDR3 spells CASSESFGTGNSPLHF. The CDR3 DNA reads TGCGCCAGCAGTGAGTCTTTCGGGACAGGAAATTCACCCCTCCACTTT.

This clonotype was seen more than once but under ten times. This sequence joins TRBV4-2 and TRBJ2-5, with D possibly being TRBD2 (5 bases). Deletions cut 1 base from V and 7 bases from J, with 16 bases between. Germline-derived CDR1 and CDR2 are LGHNA and YNFKEQ. This CDR3 region has 15 residues. CDR3 amino acids: CASSQGVAPRGTQYF. CDR3 DNA sequence: TGTGCCAGCAGCCAAGGGGTTGCGCCCCGGGGGACCCAGTACTTC.

This clonotype was seen ten or more times. The chain combines TRBV20-1 with TRBJ1-4; D unresolved. Germline V gives CDR1 DFQATT, CDR2 SNEGSKA (reference sequence). Trimming removed 5 bases at V and 0 bases at J, with 7 bases between. The length of the CDR3 is 13 residues. CDR3 DNA: TGCAGTGCTGCCGATGCAACTAATGAAAAACTGTTTTTT. Amino acid sequence: CSAADATNEKLFF.

The chain couples TRBV18 to TRBJ1-4; 8 bases fit TRBD1. Germline CDR1 is KGHSH and CDR2 is LQKENI. Trimming removed 4 bases from V and 7 bases from J; junction bases left unmatched: 5. CDR3 length equals 14 residues. The CDR3 nucleotides read TGTGCCAGCTCACGATCAGGGGGCGCTGAAAAACTGTTTTTT. This codes for CASSRSGGAEKLFF. Using reference TRBV18 and TRBJ1-4 for the parts outside the CDR3, the full variable domain is NAGVMQNPRHLVRRRGQEARLRCSPMKGHSHVYWYRQLPEEGLKFMVYLQKENIIDESGMPKERFSAEFPKEGPSILRIQQVVRGDSAAYFCASSRSGGAEKLFFGSGTQLSVL.

This clonotype showed up many times. V gene TRBV28 combines with J gene TRBJ1-2; no firm D call. The CDR3 sequence is 12 residues long. V was cut by 5 bases and J by 5 bases, with 9 bases left in between. From germline, CDR1 is MDHEN and CDR2 SYDVKM. For the CDR3, the DNA is TGTGCCAGCAGTCTATCACGTTATGGCTACACCTTC. It encodes CASSLSRYGYTF.

The chain links TRBV18 to TRBJ2-4; 10 bases are shared with TRBD1. Looked up from germline, CDR1 is KGHSH and CDR2 is LQKENI. The junction had 15 bases not matched to a gene; V was cut back by 5 bases and J by 8 bases. CDR3 size: 17 residues. The chain's CDR3 is CASSSLHRDRGAHIQYF. The CDR3 DNA sequence: TGTGCCAGCTCATCGCTTCACCGGGACAGGGGTGCGCACATTCAGTACTTC.

This clonotype was recorded a few times. The gene calls are TRBV18 and TRBJ2-7, with D perhaps TRBD1 (6 bases). Trimming shortened V by 8 bases and J by 5 bases, and 19 bases separated the two germline ends. The V gene's germline CDR1 is KGHSH and CDR2 LQKENI. This CDR3 spans 14 amino acids. The chain's CDR3 is CASPQTGTPDEQYF. CDR3 nucleotides: TGTGCCAGCCCACAAACCGGGACACCTGACGAGCAGTACTTC.

The sample holds many counts of this clonotype. This chain uses TRBV6-2 or TRBV6-3 with TRBJ2-7; a possible D gene is TRBD1 (5 bases). The V and J ends lost 0 bases and 4 bases respectively, with 10 bases between them. CDR1 MNHEY and CDR2 SVGEGT come from the germline V gene. This CDR3 is built from 14 residues. The CDR3 DNA is TGTGCCAGCAGTTACTCGGACAACCTGTACGAGCAGTACTTC. It encodes CASSYSDNLYEQYF.

This clonotype appeared many times. J is TRBJ1-2 and V is TRBV11-2; no firm D call. Per the germline V gene, CDR1 is SGHAT and CDR2 is FQNNGV. Deletions cut 1 base from V and 8 bases from J, with 11 bases between. The CDR3 loop spans 13 amino acids. CDR3 nucleotide sequence: TGTGCCAGCAGCTTAGGAGGGCCGGGGGGCTACACCTTC. As protein: CASSLGGPGGYTF.

In this sample, this clonotype turned up a few times. The genes are TRBV10-1 and TRBJ1-4; D is undetermined. The V gene lost 5 bases and the J gene lost 3 bases, with 10 bases spanning the gap. Germline CDR1 is WNHNN and CDR2 is SYGVQD (reference sequence). This CDR3 region has 14 residues. The CDR3 loop is CASSRGRANEKLFF. The CDR3 coding sequence is TGCGCCAGCAGTCGAGGGCGGGCTAATGAAAAACTGTTTTTT.